This T cell receptor beta chain was sequenced for a study of blood T cells in healthy people across ages (dated by TCRdb to 2013 to 2016). In terms of the full investigation: In model experiments, template switching captured about one uniquely barcoded TCR beta cDNA molecule for every two T cells. To track age-related changes in TCR beta repertoire diversity, the study relied on deep sequencing normalized with unique cDNA molecular identifiers. The donors were split into four age groups: young (average 16 years), middle-aged (roughly 39), aged (roughly 60) and long-lived (under 90). Using the same blood draw, the study looked at two additional independent replicas of 1 million unique cDNA reads for two donors, one aged 18 to 30 and the other aged 80 or older. What the study reported, not specific to this receptor: Because donor CMV infection status was unknown, age-related changes in expanded clonotypes were potentially confounded. Bulk unsorted PBMC profiling prevented conclusive comparison of naive and antigen-experienced compartments. Compared with the aged group, the long-lived group had more naive CD4+ T cells, fewer expanded clones and increased TCR diversity, a pattern suggesting age selection. As age increased, observed TCR beta diversity per million T cells dropped in a roughly linear way, and a significant reduction was already evident by age about 40. Estimates of total diversity based on one million sequenced T cells were considered lower bounds and underestimates. The percentage of naive T cells measured by flow cytometry correlated strongly with observed TCR beta diversity.

Library preparation employed 5' RACE. The instrument given in TCRdb is Illumina HiSeq 2500. A second PCR of 7 to 11 cycles was performed with a sample-barcoded 5' primer and a J-beta primer mix. Each TCR beta cDNA molecule received a unique molecular identifier from a template-switch 5' adaptor carrying 12 random nucleotides. At least 3 million CDR3-containing paired-end reads were obtained from each sample. First-strand cDNA was synthesized from all RNA with the Mint cDNA synthesis kit, primed by a TRBC-specific oligonucleotide. After uracil-DNA glycosylase treatment, a first 18-cycle PCR used universal primers M1SS and BC2_uni_R on all cDNA. In the original analysis: Normalization of each sample was performed by random selection of 1 million high-quality reads, each carrying a distinct molecular identifier. Reads sharing molecular identifiers were discarded rather than binned into consensus sequences. MiTCR, with a Q25 quality threshold and the strictest error-elimination algorithm, was used for CDR3 identification, clonotype clustering and error correction. A nonparametric unseen species model with Euler transformation was used to estimate a lower bound on total TCR beta diversity. TCRdb reworked the public reads: Q25 trimming with fastp, MiXCR clone assembly, productive beta chains retained. Each CDR3 protein gets just one entry, which takes the most common genes and DNA from the rows behind it. These V and J calls are TCRdb output, not the study's own analysis. For this sample the table gives about 780,000 distinct CDR3 sequences, of which about 26% were detected only once. The ten most abundant clones make up 2.5% to 3.5% of the sample.

In the case of this clonotype: It has no known antigen specificity. It has no much larger one-base neighbor in the sample; base qualities were not kept.

The CDR3, from cysteine to phenylalanine, totals 15 residues. This entry keeps only the CDR3 DNA: 45 bases, framed from base 1. V is pruned by 8 bases and J by 0 bases, leaving 4 bases of the junction without a gene match. The germline V gene provides CDR1 ENHRY and CDR2 SYGVKD. Donors were about 36 systemically healthy Caucasian individuals from Russia aged 6 to 90 years. Approximately 9 milliliters of peripheral blood were collected from each donor into EDTA-treated Vacutainer tubes. Ficoll-Paque density-gradient centrifugation was used to isolate PBMCs, with at least 6 million obtained per sample. Trizol reagent was used to extract total RNA from the PBMCs, yielding at least 6 micrograms per sample. Naive CD45RAhigh/CD27high T cell percentages were measured by flow cytometry on a PBMC aliquot from every donor. These data are also associated with another study on T cells of mothers and their children. Per the second study: Donors were nine systemically healthy Caucasian individuals: three mothers and their six children. cDNA synthesis used all of the extracted RNA, with 1.5 ug of RNA in each 15 ul reaction. In the second PCR, the M1S primer added sample barcodes and 2-4 random nucleotides. More than 8 million TCR beta CDR3 reads were obtained from each mother, and some 3.2 million reads were obtained from each child. In both related and unrelated pairs, thymic selection shapes the output of TCR recombination in a similar way, with inherited differences having only a minor effect. Normalized repertoire overlap was always slightly but never significantly higher in related than unrelated mother-child pairs. Persistent microchimeric T cell clones were not detected, at a sensitivity of about 100 clones per million clonotypes. The study used deep NGS to compare TCR beta repertoires of mothers and children, seeking features distinguishing related mother-child pairs from unrelated individuals. Mothers averaged roughly 40 +/- 4 years of age and children averaged about 10 +/- 4 years. After adapters were ligated using NEBNext reagents, the libraries underwent 100+100 nt paired-end sequencing on an Illumina HiSeq 2000. To prevent cross-contamination, the mother and child libraries were prepared one month apart and sequenced in separate runs. For each donor, between about 450,000 and 2,300,000 distinct TCR beta clonotypes were identified. Naive TCR beta clonotypes were estimated from low-frequency clonotypes matched to each donor's FACS-determined naive share, without sorting.

The clonotype was recovered from a boy younger than 18 in good health. The chain employs TRBV10-3 and TRBJ2-1; 10 middle bases align to TRBD2. Sequenced sample: blood. The encoded CDR3 is CAIGSSGSSYNEQFF. The DNA sequence is TGTGCCATCGGATCTAGCGGGAGCTCCTACAATGAGCAGTTCTTC.